The source of this T cell receptor beta chain is a study of T cell responses to AZD1222 COVID-19 vaccine. Sequencing was performed with immunoSEQ multiplex PCR; in TCRdb, only in-frame clones are kept and a portion is missing. The sample yields 200,000 to 250,000 clones, approximately 94% seen once. The CDR3 sequence is 14 residues long. Per the germline V gene, CDR1 is MGHRA and CDR2 is YSYEKL. The V segment lost 4 bases and the J segment 0 bases; nucleotides outside the gene matches: 3. Findings of the study overall: Only five or six individuals given AZD1222 were seropositive at baseline. Reportedly, nearly half the spike-specific TCRs target unmutated variant regions. Donors in the cohort were predominantly white British and more often female, and clonal diversity was possibly underestimated.

Points on this clone: Its matching antigen is unknown.

The TCR was taken from an adult who received the MenACWY meningococcal vaccine as a control. The sample here was peripheral blood, taken 28 days after the second dose of the MenACWY control vaccine. The rearrangement joins TRBV4-1 to TRBJ2-7; 7 nucleotides match TRBD2. DNA of the CDR3: TGCGCCAGCAGCCGGGGACTAAGCTCCTACGAGCAGTACTTC. Its translation: CASSRGLSSYEQYF.